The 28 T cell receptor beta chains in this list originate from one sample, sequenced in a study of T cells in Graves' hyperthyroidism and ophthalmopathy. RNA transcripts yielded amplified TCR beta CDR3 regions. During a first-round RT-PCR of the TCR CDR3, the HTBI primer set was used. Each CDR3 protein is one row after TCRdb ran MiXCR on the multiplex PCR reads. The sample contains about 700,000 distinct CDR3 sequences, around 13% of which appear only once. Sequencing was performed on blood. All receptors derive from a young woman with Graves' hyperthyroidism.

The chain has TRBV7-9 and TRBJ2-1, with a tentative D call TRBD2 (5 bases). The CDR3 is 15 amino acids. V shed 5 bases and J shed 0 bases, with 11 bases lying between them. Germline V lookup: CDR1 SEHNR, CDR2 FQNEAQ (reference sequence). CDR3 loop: CASSPRASSYNEQFF. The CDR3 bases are TGTGCCAGCAGCCCGCGGGCTAGCTCCTACAATGAGCAGTTCTTC. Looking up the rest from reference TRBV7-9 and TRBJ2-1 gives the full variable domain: DTGVSQNPRHKITKRGQNVTFRCDPISEHNRLYWYRQTLGQGPEFLTYFQNEAQLEKSRLLSDRFSAERPKGSFSTLEIQRTEQGDSAMYLCASSPRASSYNEQFFGPGTRLTVL.

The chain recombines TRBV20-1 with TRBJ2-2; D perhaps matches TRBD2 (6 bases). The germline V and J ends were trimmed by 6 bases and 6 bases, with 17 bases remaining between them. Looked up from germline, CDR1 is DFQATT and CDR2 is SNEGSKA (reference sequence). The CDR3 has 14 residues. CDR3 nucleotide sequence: TGCAGTGCCCTCCGACAGAGGAGGGCCGGGGAGCTGTTTTTT. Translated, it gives CSALRQRRAGELFF.

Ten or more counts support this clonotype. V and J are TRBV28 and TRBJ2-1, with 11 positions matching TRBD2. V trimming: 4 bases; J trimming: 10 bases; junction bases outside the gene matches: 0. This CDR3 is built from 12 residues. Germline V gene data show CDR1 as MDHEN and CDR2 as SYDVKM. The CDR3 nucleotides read TGTGCCAGCAGTTGGACTAGCGGGGAGCAGTTCTTC. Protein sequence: CASSWTSGEQFF.

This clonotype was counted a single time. The CDR3 reads CASSPGTSGSGSYEQYF. The CDR3 DNA reads TGTGCCAGCAGTCCGGGGACTAGCGGGAGTGGGTCCTACGAGCAGTACTTC. This chain joins TRBV27 and TRBJ2-7, with 14 bases matching TRBD2. The CDR3 is 17 residues long. Germline CDR1 MNHEY, CDR2 SMNVEV (reference sequence). V shed 5 bases and J 1 base; nucleotides not matched to a gene: 7.

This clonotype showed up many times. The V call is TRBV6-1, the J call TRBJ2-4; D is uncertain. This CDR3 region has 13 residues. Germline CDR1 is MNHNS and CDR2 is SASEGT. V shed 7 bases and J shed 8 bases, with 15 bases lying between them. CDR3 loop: CASIGPPLHIQYF. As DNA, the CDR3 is TGTGCCAGCATTGGGCCCCCACTACACATTCAGTACTTC.

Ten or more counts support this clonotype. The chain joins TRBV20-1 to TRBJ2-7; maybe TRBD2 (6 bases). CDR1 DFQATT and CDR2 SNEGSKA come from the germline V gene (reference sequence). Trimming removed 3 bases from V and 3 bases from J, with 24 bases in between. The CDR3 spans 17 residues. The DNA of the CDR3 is TGCAGTGCTAGGGGGAGCGGGCGAAGGCTACACGACTACGAGCAGTACTTC. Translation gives CSARGSGRRLHDYEQYF.

CDR3 sequence reads: CSARNPMTDTQYF. The CDR3 DNA is TGCAGTGCAAGAAATCCGATGACAGATACGCAGTATTTT. The chain joins TRBV20-1 to TRBJ2-3; D is ambiguous. The CDR3 has 13 amino acids. V lost 6 bases and J 3 bases, leaving 13 bases between the germline ends. The germline CDR1 and CDR2 sequences are DFQATT and SNEGSKA (reference sequence).

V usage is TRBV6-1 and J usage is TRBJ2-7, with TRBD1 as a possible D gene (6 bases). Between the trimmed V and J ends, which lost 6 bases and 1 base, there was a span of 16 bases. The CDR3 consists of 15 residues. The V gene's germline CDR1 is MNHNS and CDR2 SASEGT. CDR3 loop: CASRRETGNSYEQYF. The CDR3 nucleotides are TGTGCCAGCAGGCGAGAAACAGGGAATTCCTACGAGCAGTACTTC.

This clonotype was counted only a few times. The CDR3 protein is CAWSSGLRVHPEQYF. CDR3 bases: TGTGCCTGGAGTTCGGGACTGCGCGTTCATCCCGAGCAGTACTTC. The chain couples TRBV30 to TRBJ2-7, with D maybe TRBD2 (6 bases). In germline, CDR1 is GTSNPN, CDR2 SVGIG (reference sequence). There are 15 residues in the CDR3. The V end was cut by 2 bases, the J end by 6 bases, with 20 bases between.

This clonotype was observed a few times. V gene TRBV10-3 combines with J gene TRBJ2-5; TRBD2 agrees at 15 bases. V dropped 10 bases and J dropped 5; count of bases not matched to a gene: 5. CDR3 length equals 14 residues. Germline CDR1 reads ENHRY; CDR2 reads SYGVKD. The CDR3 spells CATGTSGRMETQYF. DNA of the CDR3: TGTGCCACAGGGACTAGCGGGAGGATGGAGACCCAGTACTTC.

The CDR3 spells CASSAGTGSGYEQYF. The CDR3 DNA sequence: TGTGCCAGCAGTGCCGGGACCGGATCGGGTTACGAGCAGTACTTC. The J gene is TRBJ2-7, the V gene TRBV25-1; D is perhaps TRBD1 or TRBD2 (5 bases each). Germline CDR1 MGHDK, CDR2 SYGVNS. The ends were cut back, 4 bases at V and 4 bases at J, with 17 bases in the middle. This CDR3 has 15 residues.

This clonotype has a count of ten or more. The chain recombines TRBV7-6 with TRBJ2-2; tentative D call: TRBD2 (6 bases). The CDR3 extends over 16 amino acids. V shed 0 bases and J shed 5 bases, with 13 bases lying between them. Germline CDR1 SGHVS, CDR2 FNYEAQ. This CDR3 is CASSLAGGIETGELFF. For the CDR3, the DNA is TGTGCCAGCAGCTTAGCCGGAGGGATCGAGACCGGGGAGCTGTTTTTT.

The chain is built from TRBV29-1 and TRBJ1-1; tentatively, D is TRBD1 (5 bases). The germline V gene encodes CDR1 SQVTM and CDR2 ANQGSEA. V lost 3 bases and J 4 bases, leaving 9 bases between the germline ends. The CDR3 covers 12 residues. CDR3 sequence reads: CSVDKGATEAFF. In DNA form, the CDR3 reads TGCAGCGTTGACAAAGGGGCCACTGAAGCTTTCTTT.

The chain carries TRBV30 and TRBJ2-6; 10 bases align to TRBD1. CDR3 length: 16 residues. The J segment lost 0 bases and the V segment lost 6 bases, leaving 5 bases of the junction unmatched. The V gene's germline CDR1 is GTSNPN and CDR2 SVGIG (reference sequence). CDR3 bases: TGTGCCTGCGACAGGGGGCAAACCTCTGGGGCCAACGTCCTGACTTTC. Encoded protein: CACDRGQTSGANVLTF.

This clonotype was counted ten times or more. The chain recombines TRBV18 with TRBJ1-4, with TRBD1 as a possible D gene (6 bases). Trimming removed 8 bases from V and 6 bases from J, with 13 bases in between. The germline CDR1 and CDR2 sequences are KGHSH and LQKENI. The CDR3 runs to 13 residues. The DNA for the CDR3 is TGTGCCAGCGCCCTTCACAGGGATGAAAAACTGTTTTTT. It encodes CASALHRDEKLFF.

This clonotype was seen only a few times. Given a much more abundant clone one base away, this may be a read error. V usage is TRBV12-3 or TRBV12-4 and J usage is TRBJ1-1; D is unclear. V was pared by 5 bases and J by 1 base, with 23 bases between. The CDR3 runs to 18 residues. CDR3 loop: CASSIKVLFGRANTEAFF. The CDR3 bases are TGTGCCAGCAGTATAAAGGTTCTCTTTGGTCGCGCGAACACTGAAGCTTTCTTT.

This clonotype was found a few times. This CDR3 reads CSARPGEVGYTF. The DNA for the CDR3 is TGCAGTGCTAGACCCGGAGAGGTGGGCTACACCTTC. The chain couples TRBV20-1 to TRBJ1-2, with no clear D. The V gene lost 2 bases and the J gene lost 8 bases, with 12 bases spanning the gap. The CDR3 is 12 residues long. Germline assignment: CDR1 DFQATT and CDR2 SNEGSKA (reference sequence).

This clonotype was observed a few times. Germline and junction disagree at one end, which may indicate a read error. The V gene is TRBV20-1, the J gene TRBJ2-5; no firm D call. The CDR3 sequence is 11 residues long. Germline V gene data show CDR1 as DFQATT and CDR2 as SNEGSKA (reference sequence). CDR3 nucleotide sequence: TGCAGTGCTAGGGCCCAAGGGACCCAGTACTTC. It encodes CSARAQGTQYF.

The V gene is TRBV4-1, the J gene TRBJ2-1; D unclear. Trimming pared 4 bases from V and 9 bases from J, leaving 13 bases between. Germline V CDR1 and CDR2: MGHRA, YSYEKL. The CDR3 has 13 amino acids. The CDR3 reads CASSRSLAGEQFF. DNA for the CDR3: TGCGCCAGCAGCCGGTCCCTGGCCGGTGAGCAGTTCTTC.

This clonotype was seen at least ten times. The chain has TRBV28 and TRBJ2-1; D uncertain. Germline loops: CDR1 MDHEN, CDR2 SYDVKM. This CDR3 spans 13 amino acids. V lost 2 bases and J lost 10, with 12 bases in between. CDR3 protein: CASSLRAPIEQFF. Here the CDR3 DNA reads TGTGCCAGCAGTTTACGGGCCCCTATCGAGCAGTTCTTC.

CDR3 sequence: CASSLIYAGGWTEAFF. The CDR3 nucleotides read TGTGCCAGCAGTTTAATATATGCAGGGGGCTGGACTGAAGCTTTCTTT. This chain joins TRBV28 and TRBJ1-1; TRBD1 aligns across 8 bases. The germline V gene has CDR1 MDHEN and CDR2 SYDVKM. J was trimmed by 5 bases and V by 2 bases; bases with no gene match: 10. The CDR3 runs to 16 residues.

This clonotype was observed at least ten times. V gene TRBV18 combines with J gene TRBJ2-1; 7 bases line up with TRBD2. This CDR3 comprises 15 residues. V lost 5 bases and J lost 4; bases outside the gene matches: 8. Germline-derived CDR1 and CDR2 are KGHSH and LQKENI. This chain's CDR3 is CASSGPSGDYNEQFF. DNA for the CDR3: TGTGCCAGCTCAGGGCCTAGCGGTGATTACAATGAGCAGTTCTTC. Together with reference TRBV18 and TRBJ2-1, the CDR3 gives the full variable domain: NAGVMQNPRHLVRRRGQEARLRCSPMKGHSHVYWYRQLPEEGLKFMVYLQKENIIDESGMPKERFSAEFPKEGPSILRIQQVVRGDSAAYFCASSGPSGDYNEQFFGPGTRLTVL.

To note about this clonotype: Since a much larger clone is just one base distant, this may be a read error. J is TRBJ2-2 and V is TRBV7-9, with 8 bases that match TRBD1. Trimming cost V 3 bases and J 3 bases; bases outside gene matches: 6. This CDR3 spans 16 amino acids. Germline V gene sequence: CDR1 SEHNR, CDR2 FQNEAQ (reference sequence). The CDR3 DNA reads TGTGCCAGCAGCTTCCCGGGACAGGAGGACACCGGGGAGCTGTTTTTT. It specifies CASSFPGQEDTGELFF.

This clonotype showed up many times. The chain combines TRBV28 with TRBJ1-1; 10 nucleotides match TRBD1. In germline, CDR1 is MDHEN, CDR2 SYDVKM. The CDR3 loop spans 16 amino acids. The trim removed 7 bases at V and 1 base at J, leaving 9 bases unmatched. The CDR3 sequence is CASTHMTGGKNTEAFF. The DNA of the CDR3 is TGTGCCAGCACTCATATGACAGGGGGCAAGAACACTGAAGCTTTCTTT.

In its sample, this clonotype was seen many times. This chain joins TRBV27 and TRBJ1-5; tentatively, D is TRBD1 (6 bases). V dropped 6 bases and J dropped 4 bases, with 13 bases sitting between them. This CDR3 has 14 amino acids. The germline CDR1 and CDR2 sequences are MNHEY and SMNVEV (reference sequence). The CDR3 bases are TGTGCCAGCAGCCTGACAGGTTTTAATCAGCCCCAGCATTTT. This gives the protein CASSLTGFNQPQHF.

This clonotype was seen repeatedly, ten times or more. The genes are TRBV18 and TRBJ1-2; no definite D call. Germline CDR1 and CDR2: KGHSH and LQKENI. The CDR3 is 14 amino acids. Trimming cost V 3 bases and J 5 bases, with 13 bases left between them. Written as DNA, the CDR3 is TGTGCCAGCTCACCGTCACGGGAAGGGTATGGCTACACCTTC. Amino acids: CASSPSREGYGYTF.

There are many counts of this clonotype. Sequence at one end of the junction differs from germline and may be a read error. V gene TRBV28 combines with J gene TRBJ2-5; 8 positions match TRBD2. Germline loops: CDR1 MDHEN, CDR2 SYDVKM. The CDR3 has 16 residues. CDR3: CASRLYSGTSHETQYF. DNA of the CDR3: TGTGCCAGCAGGTTATACTCCGGGACTAGTCACGAGACCCAGTACTTC.

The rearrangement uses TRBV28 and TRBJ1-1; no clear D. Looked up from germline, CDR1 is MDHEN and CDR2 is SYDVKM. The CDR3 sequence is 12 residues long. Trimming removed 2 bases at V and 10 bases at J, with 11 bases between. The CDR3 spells CASSLTSEPAFF. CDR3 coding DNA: TGTGCCAGCAGTTTAACCAGTGAGCCAGCTTTCTTT. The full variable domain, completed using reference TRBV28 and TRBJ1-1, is DVKVTQSSRYLVKRTGEKVFLECVQDMDHENMFWYRQDPGLGLRLIYFSYDVKMKEKGDIPEGYSVSREKKERFSLILESASTNQTSMYLCASSLTSEPAFFGQGTRLTVV.